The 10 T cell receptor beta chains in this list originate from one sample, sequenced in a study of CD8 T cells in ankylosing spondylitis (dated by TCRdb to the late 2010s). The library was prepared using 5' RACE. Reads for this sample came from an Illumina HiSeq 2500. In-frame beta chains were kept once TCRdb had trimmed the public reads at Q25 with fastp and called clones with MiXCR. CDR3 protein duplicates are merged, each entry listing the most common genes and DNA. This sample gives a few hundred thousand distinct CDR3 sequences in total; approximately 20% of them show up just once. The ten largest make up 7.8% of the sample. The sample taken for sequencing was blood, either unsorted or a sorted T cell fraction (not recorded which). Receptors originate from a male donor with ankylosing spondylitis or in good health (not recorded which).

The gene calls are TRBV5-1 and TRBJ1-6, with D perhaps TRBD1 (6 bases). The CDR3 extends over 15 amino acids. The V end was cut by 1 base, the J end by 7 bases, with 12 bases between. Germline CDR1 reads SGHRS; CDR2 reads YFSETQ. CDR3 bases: TGCGCCAGCAGCTTGTCCTACAGGGAAAATTCACCCCTCCACTTT. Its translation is CASSLSYRENSPLHF.

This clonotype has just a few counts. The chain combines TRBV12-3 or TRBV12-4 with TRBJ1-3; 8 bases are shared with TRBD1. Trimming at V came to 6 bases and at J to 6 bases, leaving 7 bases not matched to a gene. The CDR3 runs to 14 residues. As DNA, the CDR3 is TGTGCCAGCAGCTCCACAGGGGGTCAAAACACCATATATTTT. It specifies CASSSTGGQNTIYF.

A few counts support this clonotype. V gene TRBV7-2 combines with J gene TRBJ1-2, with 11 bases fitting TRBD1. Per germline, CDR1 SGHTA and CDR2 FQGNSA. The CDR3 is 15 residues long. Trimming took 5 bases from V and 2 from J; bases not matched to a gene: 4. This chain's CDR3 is CASSRTGGPNYGYTF. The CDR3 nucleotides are TGTGCCAGCAGCCGGACAGGGGGCCCGAACTATGGCTACACCTTC. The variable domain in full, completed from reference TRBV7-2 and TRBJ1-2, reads GAGVSQSPSNKVTEKGKDVELRCDPISGHTALYWYRQSLGQGLEFLIYFQGNSAPDKSGLPSDRFSAERTGGSVSTLTIQRTQQEDSAVYLCASSRTGGPNYGYTFGSGTRLTVV.

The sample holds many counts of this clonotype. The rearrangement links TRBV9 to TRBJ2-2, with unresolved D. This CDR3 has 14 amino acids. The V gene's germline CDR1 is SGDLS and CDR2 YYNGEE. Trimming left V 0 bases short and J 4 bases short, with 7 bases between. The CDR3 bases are TGTGCCAGCAGCGTAGACCCGTTCACCGGGGAGCTGTTTTTT. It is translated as CASSVDPFTGELFF.

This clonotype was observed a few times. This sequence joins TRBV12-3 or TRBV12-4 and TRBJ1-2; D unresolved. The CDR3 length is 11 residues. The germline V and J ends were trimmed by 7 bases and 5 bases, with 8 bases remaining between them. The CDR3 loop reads CASTTGYGYTF. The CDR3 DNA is TGTGCCAGCACGACGGGGTATGGCTACACCTTC.

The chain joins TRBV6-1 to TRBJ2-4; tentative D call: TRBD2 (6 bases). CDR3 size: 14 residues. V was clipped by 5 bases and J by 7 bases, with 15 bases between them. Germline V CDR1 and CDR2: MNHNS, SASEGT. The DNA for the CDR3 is TGTGCCAGCAGTCGTCCGGGAGACCCGAACATTCAGTACTTC. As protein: CASSRPGDPNIQYF.

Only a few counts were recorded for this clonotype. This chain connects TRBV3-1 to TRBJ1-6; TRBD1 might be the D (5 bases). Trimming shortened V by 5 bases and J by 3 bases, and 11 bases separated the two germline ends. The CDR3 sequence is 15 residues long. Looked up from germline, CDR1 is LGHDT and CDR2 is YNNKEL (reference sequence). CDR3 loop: CASSDGTVYNSPLHF. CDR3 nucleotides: TGTGCCAGCAGCGACGGGACGGTCTATAATTCACCCCTCCACTTT.

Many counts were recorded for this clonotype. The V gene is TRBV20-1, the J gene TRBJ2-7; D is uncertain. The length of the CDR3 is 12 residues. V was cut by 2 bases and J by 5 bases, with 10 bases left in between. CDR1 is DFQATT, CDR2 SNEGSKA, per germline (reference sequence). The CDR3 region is CSARYVGNEQYV. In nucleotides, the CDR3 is TGCAGTGCTAGATATGTTGGCAACGAGCAGTACGTC.

The CDR3 sequence is CASSWLAGSSYNEQFF. CDR3 bases: TGTGCCAGCAGCTGGCTGGCGGGCAGCTCCTACAATGAGCAGTTCTTC. V gene TRBV7-9 combines with J gene TRBJ2-1; possibly TRBD2 for D (5 bases). This CDR3 is 16 amino acids long. Germline V gives CDR1 SEHNR, CDR2 FQNEAQ (reference sequence). V lost 4 bases, J lost 0 bases, and 13 bases lay in between.

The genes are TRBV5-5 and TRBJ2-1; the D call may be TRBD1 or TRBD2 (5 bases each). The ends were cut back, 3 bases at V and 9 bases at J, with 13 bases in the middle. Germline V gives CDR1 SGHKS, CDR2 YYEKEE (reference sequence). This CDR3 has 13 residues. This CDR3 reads CASSSHGASEQFF. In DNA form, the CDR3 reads TGTGCCAGCAGCTCTCACGGGGCCAGTGAGCAGTTCTTC.